The rows below give T cell receptor beta chains drawn from one sample of a study of shared clonotypes between healthy human individuals. Clones were read by immunoSEQ multiplex PCR, and TCRdb kept only the in-frame ones, dropping some. The sample lists 2,500,000 or so clones; approximately 90% were seen once. Sequenced sample: naive CD4+ T cells from PBMCs. The source of these receptors is a man aged 18 to 29 in good health. Some clones in this sample may be carry-over from other donors' samples. The CDR3 runs from the conserved cysteine through the conserved F or W. D genes are given only for firm matches.

TRBV7-2	-	TRBJ2-3	CASSLRDRVDTQYF
TRBV7-8	TRBD1	TRBJ2-7	CASSLSRGTGYEQYF
TRBV19	TRBD1	TRBJ1-1	CASSGGKRQGTDTEAFF
TRBV30	TRBD2	TRBJ2-3	CAWKIAGLRQDTQYF
TRBV7-2	-	TRBJ2-3	CASSLVGGADTQYF
TRBV7-2	-	TRBJ1-1	CASSRQMNTEAFF
TRBV5-1	-	TRBJ1-2	CASSYETGTVYGYTF
TRBV29-1	TRBD1	TRBJ2-5	CSVRQGGQETQYF
TRBV6-5	-	TRBJ1-1	CASTRRGEAFF
TRBV14	TRBD1	TRBJ2-3	CASSRGGRYTDTQYF
TRBV5-1	TRBD2	TRBJ2-7	CASSPGLAGGQANEQYF
TRBV19	TRBD2	TRBJ2-3	CASSKRTGTSQDQGTDTQYF
TRBV19	-	TRBJ2-5	CASSMYGQPPETQYF
TRBV7-8	TRBD1	TRBJ1-2	CASSLRQGDYGYTF
TRBV7-2	-	TRBJ2-1	CASSFPVRSGEQFF
TRBV19	TRBD1	TRBJ2-7	CASSIVLGQGTYEQYF
TRBV13	-	TRBJ2-7	CASSQAAGLSYEQYF
TRBV23-1	TRBD1	TRBJ1-1	CASSYRQGSLAFF
TRBV29-1	-	TRBJ2-7	CSVERQAGGEQYF
TRBV7-9	-	TRBJ2-7	CASSFGQAYEQYF
TRBV20-1	-	TRBJ2-2	CSASLTGELFF
TRBV29-1	-	TRBJ1-1	CSVQGPTNTEAFF
TRBV5-1	-	TRBJ2-1	CASSLVRDLYNEQFF
TRBV19	TRBD1	TRBJ1-2	CASSNPGQGFNGYTF
TRBV4-1	-	TRBJ2-7	CASSRSGERGQYEQYF
TRBV5-5	-	TRBJ2-7	CASSLTSFYEQYF
TRBV4-1	-	TRBJ2-5	CASSPRDYQETQYF
TRBV29-1	TRBD1	TRBJ2-1	CSVYDRGSYNEQFF
TRBV5-1	TRBD2	TRBJ2-4	CASSSGTRVTRNIQYF
TRBV19	-	TRBJ2-5	CASIPNCPPQETQYF
TRBV2	-	TRBJ2-2	CASRGDGTGELFF
TRBV27	TRBD2	TRBJ2-7	CASSAGQVGGTFYEQYF
TRBV4-2	-	TRBJ2-7	CASSQVAYEQYF
TRBV7-9	TRBD2	TRBJ2-1	CASSPSGTSGRSEQFF
TRBV7-6	-	TRBJ2-5	CASSNPWLGTKETQYF
TRBV7-2	TRBD1	TRBJ1-1	CASTIPYRGTEAFF
TRBV29-1	TRBD2	TRBJ2-2	CSVGTSGSGTGELFF
TRBV4-1	TRBD1	TRBJ1-2	CASSRKGSTGSNYGYTF
TRBV28	TRBD2	TRBJ2-1	CASSVTSGITNEQFF
TRBV29-1	TRBD2	TRBJ2-5	CSVGLAGTQETQYF
TRBV7-9	TRBD1	TRBJ1-5	CASSDTQGLPQHF
TRBV4-3	-	TRBJ1-3	CASSQDQGSGNTIYF
TRBV14	-	TRBJ1-2	CASSPAMDYGYTF
TRBV9	-	TRBJ2-5	CASSPRIQETQYF
TRBV5-8	TRBD2	TRBJ2-1	CASGRLAGNEQFF
TRBV7-9	-	TRBJ1-2	CASMRSSYGYTF
TRBV7-3	TRBD1	TRBJ2-5	CASSPPGGETQYF
TRBV7-2	-	TRBJ2-7	CASSLNGLEQYF
TRBV28	TRBD2	TRBJ2-1	CASTVAGGSGNEQFF
TRBV10-3	TRBD1	TRBJ1-5	CAISDWTGFEQPQHF
TRBV5-4	TRBD1	TRBJ1-4	CASSIRQGANEKLFF
TRBV18	-	TRBJ1-2	CASSPPARDYGYTF
TRBV6-6	TRBD2	TRBJ2-7	CASSYSPGTSDEQYF
TRBV7-2	-	TRBJ2-2	CASSTTNTGELFF
TRBV30	-	TRBJ2-2	CAWRARTVTGELFF